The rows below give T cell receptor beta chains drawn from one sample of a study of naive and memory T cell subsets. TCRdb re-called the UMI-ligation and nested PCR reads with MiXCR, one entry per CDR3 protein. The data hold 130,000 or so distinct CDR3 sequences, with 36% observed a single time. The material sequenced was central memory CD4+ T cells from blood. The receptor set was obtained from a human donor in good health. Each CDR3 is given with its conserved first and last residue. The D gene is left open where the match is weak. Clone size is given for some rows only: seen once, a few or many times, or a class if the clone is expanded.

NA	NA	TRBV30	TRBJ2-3	TGTGCCTGGAGTGTACTTCAGCCTGATACGCAGTATTTT	CAWSVLQPDTQYF
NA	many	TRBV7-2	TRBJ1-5	TGTGCCAGCAGCTTAGGGATCCCCAATCAGCCCCAGCATTTT	CASSLGIPNQPQHF
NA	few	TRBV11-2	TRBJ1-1	TGTGCCAGCAGAACCCGGGCAGGCAAAACTGAAGCTTTCTTT	CASRTRAGKTEAFF
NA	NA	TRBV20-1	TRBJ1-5	TGCAGTGCAATACCCGGGGCGGGGGGCCAGCCCCAGCATTTT	CSAIPGAGGQPQHF
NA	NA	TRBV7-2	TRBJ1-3	TGTGCCAGCAGCTTAGCTCAAGGGAACACCATATATTTT	CASSLAQGNTIYF
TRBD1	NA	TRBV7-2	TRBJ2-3	TGTGCCAGCAGCTTGGGTACAGGGGTGACAGATACGCAGTATTTT	CASSLGTGVTDTQYF
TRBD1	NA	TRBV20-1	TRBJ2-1	TGCAGTGCTAAAGGACAGGGCTACAATGAGCAGTTCTTC	CSAKGQGYNEQFF
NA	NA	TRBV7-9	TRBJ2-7	TGTGCCAGCAGCCCCTCCGGGACACCCTCCTACGAGCAGTACTTC	CASSPSGTPSYEQYF
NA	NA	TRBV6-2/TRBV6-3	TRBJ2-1	TGTGCCAGCAGTTACGTGGGAGACGTCTATGAGCAGTTCTTC	CASSYVGDVYEQFF
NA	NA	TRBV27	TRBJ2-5	TGTGCCAGCAGTTTATCGAGAATGTCAGAGACCCAGTACTTC	CASSLSRMSETQYF
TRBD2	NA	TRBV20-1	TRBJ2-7	TGCAGTGCTAGAGCGCTAGCGGGAGTCGGCCACGAGCAGTACTTC	CSARALAGVGHEQYF
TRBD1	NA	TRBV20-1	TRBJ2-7	TGCAGTGCTGCCCCCGACAGGGCGAGCGACGAGCAGTACTTC	CSAAPDRASDEQYF
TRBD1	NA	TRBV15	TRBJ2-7	TGTGCCACCAGCAGAGGGGGACAGGGGGTCTACGAGCAGTACTTC	CATSRGGQGVYEQYF
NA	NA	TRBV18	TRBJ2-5	TGTGCCAGCACGAACCCGACAGAAGAGACCCAGTACTTC	CASTNPTEETQYF
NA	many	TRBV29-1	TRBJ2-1	TGCAGCGTTTGGGAGAATGAGCAGTTCTTC	CSVWENEQFF
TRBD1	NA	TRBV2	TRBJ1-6	TGTGCCAGCAGCGGACAGGGAGACTATAATTCACCCCTCCACTTT	CASSGQGDYNSPLHF
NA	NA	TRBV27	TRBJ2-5	TGTGCCAGCAGATCGACTACTCGGGAGACCCAGTACTTC	CASRSTTRETQYF
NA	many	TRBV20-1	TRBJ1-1	TGCAGTGCTATCCCCCCGACAGGACTGAACACTGAAGCTTTCTTT	CSAIPPTGLNTEAFF
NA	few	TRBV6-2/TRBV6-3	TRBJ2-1	TGTGCCAGCACCAACTACAATGAGCAGTTCTTC	CASTNYNEQFF
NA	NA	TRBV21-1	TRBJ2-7	TGTGCCAGCAGCAAAGTGCGACAGGAGCTGAGCTACGAGCAGTACTTC	CASSKVRQELSYEQYF
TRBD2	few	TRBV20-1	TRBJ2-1	TGCAGTGCTAGAGATAGCCGCTTCCCAGCGGGGGGGTCTTACAATGAGCAGTTCTTC	CSARDSRFPAGGSYNEQFF
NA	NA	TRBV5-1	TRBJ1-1	TGCGCCAGCAGCTTGTCGGGGCAGCACACTGAAGCTTTCTTT	CASSLSGQHTEAFF
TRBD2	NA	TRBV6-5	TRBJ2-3	TGTGCCAGCAGCCACCAGTGGGGAGGGAGGAGCACAGATACGCAGTATTTT	CASSHQWGGRSTDTQYF
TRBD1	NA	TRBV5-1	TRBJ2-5	TGCGCCAGCGGATATGGGACAGGGGGTCTCTTGGGGGAGACCCAGTACTTC	CASGYGTGGLLGETQYF
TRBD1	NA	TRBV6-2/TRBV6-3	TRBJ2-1	TGTGCCAGCAGTTTGGGACAGTCCCTGACCTACAATGAGCAGTTCTTC	CASSLGQSLTYNEQFF
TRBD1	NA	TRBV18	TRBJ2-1	TGTGCCAGCTCACCACGGGGACAGGGGGCGAAAAACAATGAGCAGTTCTTC	CASSPRGQGAKNNEQFF
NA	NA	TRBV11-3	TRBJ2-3	TGTGCCAGCAGCTTAGGTAGAACAGATACGCAGTATTTT	CASSLGRTDTQYF
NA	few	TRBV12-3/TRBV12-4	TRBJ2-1	TGTGCCAGCAGTTTGACAGTTGGTGACAATGAGCAGTTCTTC	CASSLTVGDNEQFF
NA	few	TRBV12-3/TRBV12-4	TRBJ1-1	TGTGCCAGCAGTCCTGGGACAGAAGCTTTCTTT	CASSPGTEAFF
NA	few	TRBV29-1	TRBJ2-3	TGCAGCGTCACCCGGCTTTCACCGGGTACAGATACGCAGTATTTT	CSVTRLSPGTDTQYF
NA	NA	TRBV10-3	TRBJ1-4	TGTGCCATCAGTGAGTCATGGGGTACCCCTGCTAATGAAAAACTGTTTTTT	CAISESWGTPANEKLFF
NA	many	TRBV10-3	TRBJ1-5	TGTGCCATCAGTGCCGGATCCTATAGCAATCAGCCCCAGCATTTT	CAISAGSYSNQPQHF
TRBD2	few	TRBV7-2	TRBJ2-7	TGTGCCAGCAGCTTAGGACTAGCGGGAGCCATATCCTACGAGCAGTACTTC	CASSLGLAGAISYEQYF
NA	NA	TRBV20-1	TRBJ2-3	TGCAGTGCTAGAGGTGAAAGAGGCCCAGATACGCAGTATTTT	CSARGERGPDTQYF
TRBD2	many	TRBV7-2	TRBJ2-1	TGTGCCAGCAGCTTAGGGGTAGAAGCGGGAGGGCATGAGCAGTTCTTC	CASSLGVEAGGHEQFF
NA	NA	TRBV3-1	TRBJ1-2	TGTGCCAGCAGCCCGGAGGGAGGGTCCTATGGCTACACCTTC	CASSPEGGSYGYTF
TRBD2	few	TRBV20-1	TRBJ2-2	TGCAGTGCGCCCAAGCCTTGGACTAGTTCCTTCTCCGGGGAGCTGTTTTTT	CSAPKPWTSSFSGELFF
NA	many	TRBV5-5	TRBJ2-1	TGTGCCAGCAGCCGTTCCATAGCGACCACCTACAATGAGCAGTTCTTC	CASSRSIATTYNEQFF
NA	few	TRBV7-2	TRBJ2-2	TGTGCCAGCACCCAGGGGGTTTTCGGGAGTCGTGCCGGGGAGCTGTTTTTT	CASTQGVFGSRAGELFF
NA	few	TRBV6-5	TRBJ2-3	TGTGCCAGCGTCCAATCAGATACGCAGTATTTT	CASVQSDTQYF
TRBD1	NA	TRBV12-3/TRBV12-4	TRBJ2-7	TGTGCCAGCACCCCCCCGGACAGGGGGTTTGGCGAGCAGTACTTC	CASTPPDRGFGEQYF
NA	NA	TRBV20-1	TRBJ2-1	TGCAGTGCTAGTGTCGGGAGCACTTACAATGAGCAGTTCTTC	CSASVGSTYNEQFF
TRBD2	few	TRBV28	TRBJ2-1	TGTGCCAGCAGCCCCGCGGGACTAGCGGGTTCGAATGAGCAGTTCTTC	CASSPAGLAGSNEQFF
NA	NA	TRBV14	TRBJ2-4	TGTGCCAGCAGCCGACGGGACATTCAGTACTTC	CASSRRDIQYF
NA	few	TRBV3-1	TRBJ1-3	TGTGCCAGCAGCCAAGGGTCAGCTGGAAACACCATATATTTT	CASSQGSAGNTIYF
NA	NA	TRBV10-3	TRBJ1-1	TGTGCCATCAGTGAGTTCGGGAGTTCCCCAGAAGCTTTCTTT	CAISEFGSSPEAFF
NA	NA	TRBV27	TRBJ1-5	TGTGCCAGCAGGAAGACAGACAATCAGCCCCAGCATTTT	CASRKTDNQPQHF
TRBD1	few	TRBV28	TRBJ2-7	TGTGCCAGCAGTCAGACAGGGGGTGCAACCTACGAGCAGTACTTC	CASSQTGGATYEQYF
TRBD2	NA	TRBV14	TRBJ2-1	TGTGCCAGCAGCCAAGGGTCCGGGACTAGCGGACACAATGAGCAGTTCTTC	CASSQGSGTSGHNEQFF
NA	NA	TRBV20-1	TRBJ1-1	TGCAGTGCTAGAGTGGGGAACACTGAAGCTTTCTTT	CSARVGNTEAFF
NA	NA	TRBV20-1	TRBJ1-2	TGCAGTGCTAGAGATGCGGGGGGGCGTTTTAGTTCCTATGGCTACACCTTC	CSARDAGGRFSSYGYTF
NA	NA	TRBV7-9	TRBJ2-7	TGTGCCAGCAGCCACGGACAGCAAGGCCGACTCTCCTACGAGCAGTACTTC	CASSHGQQGRLSYEQYF
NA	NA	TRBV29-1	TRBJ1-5	TGCAGCGTTGCGGGCAGGGGCGATCAGCCCCAGCATTTT	CSVAGRGDQPQHF